This T cell receptor beta chain is drawn from a study of T cells in Graves' hyperthyroidism and ophthalmopathy. Study-level findings and limits: Ophthalmopathy was predicted by the model a median of about six months ahead of onset.

CDR3 length: 14 amino acids. Looked up from germline, CDR1 is SEHNR and CDR2 is FQNEAQ (reference sequence). V was trimmed by 7 bases and J by 7 bases, leaving 16 bases between them. Researchers amplified the TCR beta CDR3 regions from RNA transcripts. An initial round of RT-PCR targeting the TCR CDR3 relied on the HTBI primer set. MiXCR was run by TCRdb on the multiplex PCR reads, yielding one entry per CDR3 protein. The sample lists fewer than 750,000 distinct CDR3 sequences; around 45% were seen once. Patients counted as stable if ophthalmopathy did not develop within 18 months. The study enrolled patients aged 18 to 65 with newly diagnosed hyperthyroidism of under 2 months' duration. Note on this clonotype: Its matching antigen is unknown.

This TCR was sampled from a woman between 18 and 30 years old with Graves' hyperthyroidism. What was sequenced was peripheral blood or thyroid tissue (not recorded which). J is TRBJ1-4 and V is TRBV7-9, with D perhaps TRBD1 (5 bases). The CDR3 reads CASTLGASSEKLFF. CDR3 DNA sequence: TGTGCCAGCACCCTTGGGGCTTCGAGTGAAAAACTGTTTTTT.